One and the same sample provided the 8 T cell receptor beta chains below, sequenced in a study of T cell repertoires in cytomegalovirus infection. One entry per CDR3 protein, called by TCRdb with MiXCR from the reads. The data show about 890,000 distinct CDR3 sequences, 31% seen once. No antigen has been assigned to these receptors. The sample was cultured CD8+ T cells from PBMCs, taken from culture after CMV antigen stimulation. Source of these receptors: a human donor in good health (CMV status not recorded). Some clones in this sample may be carry-over from other donors' samples.

This clonotype has a handful of counts. V gene TRBV6-1 combines with J gene TRBJ2-1, with 10 bases matching TRBD2. Looked up from germline, CDR1 is MNHNS and CDR2 is SASEGT. This CDR3 is built from 13 residues. The V and J ends lost 4 bases and 9 bases, in that order; junction bases with no gene match: 3. CDR3 nucleotide sequence: TGTGCCAGCAGTGCCCTAGCGGGGGCTGAGCAGTTCTTC. It specifies CASSALAGAEQFF.

The chain combines TRBV9 with TRBJ2-5, with TRBD1 matching 11 bases. The CDR3 spans 17 residues. Germline V gene data show CDR1 as SGDLS and CDR2 as YYNGEE. The V and J ends lost 0 bases and 5 bases, in that order; junction bases with no gene match: 9. The CDR3 DNA reads TGTGCCAGCAGCGTAGGAGGTGGGACAGGGGGTCGGGAGACCCAGTACTTC. Protein product: CASSVGGGTGGRETQYF.

There are a few counts of this clonotype. V usage is TRBV24-1 and J usage is TRBJ2-1; possible D gene TRBD1, 5 bases. Germline CDR1 is KGHDR and CDR2 is SFDVKD. The CDR3 spans 17 residues. Trimming left V 4 bases short and J 6 bases short, with 21 bases between. Here the CDR3 DNA reads TGTGCCACCAGTGACCCATCTGGGGCCCGTGGTTCCAATGAGCAGTTCTTC. This gives the protein CATSDPSGARGSNEQFF.

The chain employs TRBV25-1 and TRBJ1-5, with D hard to call. The germline CDR1 and CDR2 sequences are MGHDK and SYGVNS. CDR3 length: 12 amino acids. Deletions cut 4 bases from V and 9 bases from J, with 10 bases between. The CDR3, as DNA: TGTGCCAGCAGTGTGGGTGATAGGCCCCAGCATTTT. Residues: CASSVGDRPQHF.

This clonotype was counted between two and nine times. The rearrangement joins TRBV5-5 to TRBJ2-3, with 8 bases fitting TRBD1. The CDR3 covers 14 residues. Germline CDR1 reads SGHKS; CDR2 reads YYEKEE (reference sequence). Losses at the gene ends were 5 bases for V and 3 bases for J; bases not matched to a gene: 5. The CDR3 coding sequence is TGTGCCAGCAGTCATACAGGGGGAACAGATACGCAGTATTTT. Translated, it gives CASSHTGGTDTQYF. The variable domain in full, with the rest retrieved from reference TRBV5-5 and TRBJ2-3, is DAGVTQSPTHLIKTRGQQVTLRCSPISGHKSVSWYQQVLGQGPQFIFQYYEKEERGRGNFPDRFSARQFPNYSSELNVNALLLGDSALYLCASSHTGGTDTQYFGPGTRLTVL.

The chain has TRBV2 and TRBJ1-4, with D hard to call. The V gene's germline CDR1 is SNHLY and CDR2 FYNNEI. V gave up 0 bases and J gave up 7 bases, with 12 bases separating them. The CDR3 is made up of 15 amino acids. Here the CDR3 DNA reads TGTGCCAGCAGTGAAGCGAAGGAGGGCTTTGAAAAACTGTTTTTT. Protein product: CASSEAKEGFEKLFF. Looking up the rest from reference TRBV2 and TRBJ1-4 gives the full variable domain: EPEVTQTPSHQVTQMGQEVILRCVPISNHLYFYWYRQILGQKVEFLVSFYNNEISEKSEIFDDQFSVERPDGSNFTLKIRSTKLEDSAMYFCASSEAKEGFEKLFFGSGTQLSVL.

The sample holds a few counts of this clonotype. The genes are TRBV11-2 and TRBJ2-3; D ambiguous. Germline V gene data show CDR1 as SGHAT and CDR2 as FQNNGV. Trimming pared 3 bases from V and 2 bases from J, leaving 6 bases between. The CDR3 is made up of 13 amino acids. The DNA for the CDR3 is TGTGCCAGCAGCTTGCGAGCCACAGATACGCAGTATTTT. Amino acid sequence: CASSLRATDTQYF. The full variable domain, with the rest looked up from reference TRBV11-2 and TRBJ2-3, is EAGVAQSPRYKIIEKRQSVAFWCNPISGHATLYWYQQILGQGPKLLIQFQNNGVVDDSQLPKDRFSAERLKGVDSTLKIQPAKLEDSAVYLCASSLRATDTQYFGPGTRLTVL.

The chain recombines TRBV28 with TRBJ2-5, with a tentative D call TRBD1 (7 bases). Trimming removed 8 bases from V and 2 bases from J, with 15 bases in between. The germline V gene encodes CDR1 MDHEN and CDR2 SYDVKM. This CDR3 spans 14 amino acids. CDR3 nucleotide sequence: TGTGCCAGCGGGGGTGCGGGACAGCAAGAGACCCAGTACTTC. This encodes CASGGAGQQETQYF. Full variable domain (rest looked up from reference TRBV28 and TRBJ2-5): DVKVTQSSRYLVKRTGEKVFLECVQDMDHENMFWYRQDPGLGLRLIYFSYDVKMKEKGDIPEGYSVSREKKERFSLILESASTNQTSMYLCASGGAGQQETQYFGPGTRLLVL.